Listed below are T cell receptor beta chains from one sample, sequenced in a study of siplizumab effects on memory and regulatory T cells. The repertoire was sequenced with immunoSEQ multiplex PCR; TCRdb's copy has only in-frame clones and lacks some. The sample carries some 100,000 clones, 91% recorded once. Material for sequencing was CD4+ T cells sorted from blood. The source of these receptors is a human donor in good health. Some clones in this sample may be carry-over from other donors' samples. Both conserved end residues are part of each CDR3. D genes are given only for firm matches. Clone size, where shown, is once, few, many, or a class for clones that have expanded.

V	J	size	D	DNA	CDR3
TRBV5-6	TRBJ1-1	few	NA	TGTGCCAGCAGCCCCCTGGGCAGGCTTTTAACGACTGAAGCTTTCTTT	CASSPLGRLLTTEAFF
TRBV18	TRBJ1-4	NA	NA	TGTGCCAGCTCGATACGGGGCAGCCACGCAACTAATGAAAAACTGTTTTTT	CASSIRGSHATNEKLFF
TRBV7-7	TRBJ2-2	NA	TRBD2	TGTGCTACTAGCGGGATATCGGAAACCGGGGAGCTGTTTTTT	CATSGISETGELFF
TRBV7-3	TRBJ2-7	few	NA	TGTGCCAGCAGCTTATGGCCAACGGGGGCGTCCTACGAGCAGTACTTC	CASSLWPTGASYEQYF
TRBV5-1	TRBJ1-5	NA	NA	TGCGCCAGCAGCTTGTCCTCTGAACAGCCCCAGCATTTT	CASSLSSEQPQHF
TRBV5-8	TRBJ2-3	NA	NA	TGTGCCAGCACCGTTAGGGGACTCGGGGGAGATACGCAGTATTTT	CASTVRGLGGDTQYF
TRBV18	TRBJ1-1	NA	TRBD1	TGTGCCAGCTCACCACCAGGTCCCACAGGGGGCGACCCTGAAGCTTTCTTT	CASSPPGPTGGDPEAFF
TRBV5-6	TRBJ1-2	NA	TRBD1	TGTGCCAGCAGCTTGAGGGCAGGGGGCCTTGGTTTAGGCTACACCTTC	CASSLRAGGLGLGYTF
TRBV7-3	TRBJ2-1	NA	TRBD2	TGTGCCAGCAGCTTCACCCGGGAGGGCTACAATGAGCAGTTCTTC	CASSFTREGYNEQFF
TRBV19	TRBJ1-6	once	NA	TGTGCCAGTAAGGGGGACCTAAATTCACCCCTCCACTTT	CASKGDLNSPLHF
TRBV4-1	TRBJ2-5	NA	TRBD2	TGCGCCAGCAGCCAAGATTCCACTAGCGGGAGTGGGGAGACCCAGTACTTC	CASSQDSTSGSGETQYF
TRBV29-1	TRBJ2-5	once	TRBD1	TGCAGCGCCCCGCTACTATCTAACAGGGGCTGGATTGAGACCCAGTACTTC	CSAPLLSNRGWIETQYF